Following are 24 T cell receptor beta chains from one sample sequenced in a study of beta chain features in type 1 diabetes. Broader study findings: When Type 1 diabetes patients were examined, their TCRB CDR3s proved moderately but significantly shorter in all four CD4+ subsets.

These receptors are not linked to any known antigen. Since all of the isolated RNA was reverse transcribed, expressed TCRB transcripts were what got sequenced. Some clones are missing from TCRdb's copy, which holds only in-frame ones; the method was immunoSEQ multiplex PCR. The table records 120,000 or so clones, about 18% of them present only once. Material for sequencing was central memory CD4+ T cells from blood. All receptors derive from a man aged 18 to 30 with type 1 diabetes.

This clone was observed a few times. DNA of the CDR3: TGTGCCTGGAGTGTTAAGTGGTGTAGCGGGAGCTCCTACAATGAGCAGTTCTTC. This sequence encodes CAWSVKWCSGSSYNEQFF. The J gene is TRBJ2-1, the V gene TRBV30; TRBD2 agrees at 9 bases. J was trimmed by 0 bases and V by 0 bases; bases with no gene match: 9. This CDR3 is 18 amino acids long. The germline V gene has CDR1 GTSNPN and CDR2 SVGIG (reference sequence).

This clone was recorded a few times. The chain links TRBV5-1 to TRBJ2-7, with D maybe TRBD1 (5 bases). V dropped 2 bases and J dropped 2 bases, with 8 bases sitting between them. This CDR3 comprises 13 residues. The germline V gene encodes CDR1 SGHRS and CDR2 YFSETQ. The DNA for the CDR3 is TGCGCCAGCAGCTTTACAGGAGCCTACGAGCAGTACTTC. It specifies CASSFTGAYEQYF. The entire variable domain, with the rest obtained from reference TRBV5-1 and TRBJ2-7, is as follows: KAGVTQTPRYLIKTRGQQVTLSCSPISGHRSVSWYQQTPGQGLQFLFEYFSETQRNKGNFPGRFSGRQFSNSRSEMNVSTLELGDSALYLCASSFTGAYEQYFGPGTRLTVT.

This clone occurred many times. This CDR3 is CASSLVDTQETQYF. Here the CDR3 DNA reads TGCGCCAGCAGCTTGGTTGACACACAAGAGACCCAGTACTTC. The chain carries TRBV5-1 and TRBJ2-5; D remains ambiguous. Germline values: CDR1 SGHRS, CDR2 YFSETQ. V lost 0 bases, J lost 2 bases, and 8 bases lay in between. This CDR3 has 14 amino acids.

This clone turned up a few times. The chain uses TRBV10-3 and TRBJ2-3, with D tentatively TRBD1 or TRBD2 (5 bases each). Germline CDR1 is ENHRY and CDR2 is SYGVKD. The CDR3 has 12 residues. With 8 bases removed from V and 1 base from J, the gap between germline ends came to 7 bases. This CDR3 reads CAIWDGTDTQYF. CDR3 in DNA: TGTGCCATCTGGGACGGCACAGATACGCAGTATTTT.

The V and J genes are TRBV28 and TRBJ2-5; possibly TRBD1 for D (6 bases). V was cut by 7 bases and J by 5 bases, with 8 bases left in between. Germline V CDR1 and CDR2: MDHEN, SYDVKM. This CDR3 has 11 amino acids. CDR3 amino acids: CASTRGETQYF. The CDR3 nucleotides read TGTGCCAGCACGAGGGGGGAGACCCAGTACTTC.

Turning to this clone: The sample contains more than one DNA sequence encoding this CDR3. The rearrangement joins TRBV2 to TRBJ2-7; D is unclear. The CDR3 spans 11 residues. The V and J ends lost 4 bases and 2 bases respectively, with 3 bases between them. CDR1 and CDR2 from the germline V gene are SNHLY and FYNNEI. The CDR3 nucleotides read TGTGCCAGCAGTGTTGCCTACGAGCAGTACTTC. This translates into CASSVAYEQYF. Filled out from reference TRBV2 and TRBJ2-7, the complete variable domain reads EPEVTQTPSHQVTQMGQEVILRCVPISNHLYFYWYRQILGQKVEFLVSFYNNEISEKSEIFDDQFSVERPDGSNFTLKIRSTKLEDSAMYFCASSVAYEQYFGPGTRLTVT.

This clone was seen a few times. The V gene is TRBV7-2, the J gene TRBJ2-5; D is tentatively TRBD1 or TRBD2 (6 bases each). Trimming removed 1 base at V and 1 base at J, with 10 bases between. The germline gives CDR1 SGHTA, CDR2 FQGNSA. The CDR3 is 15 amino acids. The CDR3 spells CASSLDRGRQETQYF. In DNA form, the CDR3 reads TGTGCCAGCAGCTTAGATCGGGGGCGCCAAGAGACCCAGTACTTC.

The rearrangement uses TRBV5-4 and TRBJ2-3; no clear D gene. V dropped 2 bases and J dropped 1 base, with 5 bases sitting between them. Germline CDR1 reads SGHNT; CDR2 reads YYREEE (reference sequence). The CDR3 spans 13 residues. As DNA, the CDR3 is TGTGCCAGCAGCTTCGGACGCACAGATACGCAGTATTTT. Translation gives CASSFGRTDTQYF.

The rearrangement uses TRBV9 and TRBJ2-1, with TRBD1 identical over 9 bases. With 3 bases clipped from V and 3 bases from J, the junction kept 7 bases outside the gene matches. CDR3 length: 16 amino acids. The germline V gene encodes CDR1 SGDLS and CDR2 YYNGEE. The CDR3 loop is CASSAGTGTDYNEQFF. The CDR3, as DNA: TGTGCCAGCAGCGCCGGGACAGGGACGGACTACAATGAGCAGTTCTTC. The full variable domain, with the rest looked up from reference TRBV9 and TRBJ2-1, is DSGVTQTPKHLITATGQRVTLRCSPRSGDLSVYWYQQSLDQGLQFLIQYYNGEERAKGNILERFSAQQFPDLHSELNLSSLELGDSALYFCASSAGTGTDYNEQFFGPGTRLTVL.

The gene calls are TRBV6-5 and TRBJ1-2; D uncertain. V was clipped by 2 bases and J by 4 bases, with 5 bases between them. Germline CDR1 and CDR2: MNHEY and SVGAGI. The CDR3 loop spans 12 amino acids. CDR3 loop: CASSYGSYGYTF. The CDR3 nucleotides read TGTGCCAGCAGTTACGGAAGCTATGGCTACACCTTC.

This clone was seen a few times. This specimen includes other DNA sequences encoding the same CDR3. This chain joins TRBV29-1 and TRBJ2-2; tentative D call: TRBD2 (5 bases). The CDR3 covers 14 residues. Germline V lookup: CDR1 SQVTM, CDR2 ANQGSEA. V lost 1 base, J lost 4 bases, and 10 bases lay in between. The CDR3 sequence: CSVEGREGTGELFF. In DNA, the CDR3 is TGCAGCGTTGAAGGGCGCGAGGGCACCGGGGAGCTGTTTTTT.

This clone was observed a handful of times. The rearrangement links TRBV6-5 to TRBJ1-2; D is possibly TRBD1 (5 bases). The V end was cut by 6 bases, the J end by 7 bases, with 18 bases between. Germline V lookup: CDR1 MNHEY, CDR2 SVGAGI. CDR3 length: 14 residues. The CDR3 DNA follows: TGTGCCAGCAGCTGGGACTTTTCTCGTGGTGGCTACACCTTC. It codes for CASSWDFSRGGYTF.

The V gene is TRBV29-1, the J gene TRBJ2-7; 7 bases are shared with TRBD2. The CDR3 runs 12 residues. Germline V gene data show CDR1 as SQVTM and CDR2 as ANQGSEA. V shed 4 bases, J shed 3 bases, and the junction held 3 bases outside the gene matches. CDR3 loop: CSVGAGIYEQYF. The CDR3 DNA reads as TGCAGCGTTGGAGCGGGAATCTACGAGCAGTACTTC.

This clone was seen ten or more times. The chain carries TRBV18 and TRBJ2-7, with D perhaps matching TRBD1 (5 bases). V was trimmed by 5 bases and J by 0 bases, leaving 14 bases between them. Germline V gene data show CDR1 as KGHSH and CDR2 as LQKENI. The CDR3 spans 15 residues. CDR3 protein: CASSTWTSSSYEQYF. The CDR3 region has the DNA TGTGCCAGCTCAACCTGGACATCAAGCTCCTACGAGCAGTACTTC.

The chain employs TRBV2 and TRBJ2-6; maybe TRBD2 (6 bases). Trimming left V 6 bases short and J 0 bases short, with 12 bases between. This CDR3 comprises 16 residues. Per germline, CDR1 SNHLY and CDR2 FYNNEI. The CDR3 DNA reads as TGTGCCAGCAGGCGGGGCCTCAGCTCTGGGGCCAACGTCCTGACTTTC. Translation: CASRRGLSSGANVLTF. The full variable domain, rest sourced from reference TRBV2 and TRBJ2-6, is EPEVTQTPSHQVTQMGQEVILRCVPISNHLYFYWYRQILGQKVEFLVSFYNNEISEKSEIFDDQFSVERPDGSNFTLKIRSTKLEDSAMYFCASRRGLSSGANVLTFGAGSRLTVL.

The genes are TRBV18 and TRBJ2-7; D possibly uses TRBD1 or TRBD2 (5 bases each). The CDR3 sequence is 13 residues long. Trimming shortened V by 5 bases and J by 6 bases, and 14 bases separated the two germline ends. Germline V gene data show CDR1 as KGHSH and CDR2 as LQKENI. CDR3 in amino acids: CASSGGTETEQYF. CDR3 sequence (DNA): TGTGCCAGCTCAGGGGGTACTGAGACCGAGCAGTACTTC.

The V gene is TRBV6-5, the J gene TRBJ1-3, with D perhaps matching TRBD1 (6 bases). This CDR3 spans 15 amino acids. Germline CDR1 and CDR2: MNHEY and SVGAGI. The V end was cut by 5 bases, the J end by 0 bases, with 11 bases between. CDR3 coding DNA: TGTGCCAGCAGTCAAGACAGGAACTCTGGAAACACCATATATTTT. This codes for CASSQDRNSGNTIYF.

This chain's CDR3 is CASSWAVNQPQHF. The CDR3 bases are TGTGCCAGCAGTTGGGCAGTTAATCAGCCCCAGCATTTT. V and J are TRBV28 and TRBJ1-5; D not certain. CDR3 size: 13 residues. Germline CDR1 MDHEN, CDR2 SYDVKM. Trimming left V 4 bases short and J 4 bases short, with 8 bases between.

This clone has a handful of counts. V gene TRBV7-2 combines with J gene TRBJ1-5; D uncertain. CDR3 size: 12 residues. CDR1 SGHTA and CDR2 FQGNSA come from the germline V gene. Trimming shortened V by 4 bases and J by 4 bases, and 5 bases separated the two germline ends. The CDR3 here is CASSWGNQPQHF. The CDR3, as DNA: TGTGCCAGCAGCTGGGGTAATCAGCCCCAGCATTTT.

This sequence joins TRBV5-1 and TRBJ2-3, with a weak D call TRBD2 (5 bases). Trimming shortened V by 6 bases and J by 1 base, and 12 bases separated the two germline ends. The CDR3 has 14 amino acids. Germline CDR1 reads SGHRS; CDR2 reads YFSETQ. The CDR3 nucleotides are TGCGCCAGCATGGTTGCGGGCGGCACAGATACGCAGTATTTT. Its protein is CASMVAGGTDTQYF.

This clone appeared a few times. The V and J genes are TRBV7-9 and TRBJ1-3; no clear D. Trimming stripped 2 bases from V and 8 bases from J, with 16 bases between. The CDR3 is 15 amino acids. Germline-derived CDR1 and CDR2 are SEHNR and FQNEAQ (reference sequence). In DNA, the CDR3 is TGTGCCAGCAGCTTATGGAACGGAGGTTTGGACACCATATATTTT. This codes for CASSLWNGGLDTIYF.

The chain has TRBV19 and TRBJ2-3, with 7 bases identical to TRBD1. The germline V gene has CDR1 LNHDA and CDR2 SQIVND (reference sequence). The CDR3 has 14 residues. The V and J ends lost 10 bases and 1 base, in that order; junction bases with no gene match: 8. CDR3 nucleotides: TGTGCCACGTCTTCCCAGGGGGGCACAGATACGCAGTATTTT. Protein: CATSSQGGTDTQYF.

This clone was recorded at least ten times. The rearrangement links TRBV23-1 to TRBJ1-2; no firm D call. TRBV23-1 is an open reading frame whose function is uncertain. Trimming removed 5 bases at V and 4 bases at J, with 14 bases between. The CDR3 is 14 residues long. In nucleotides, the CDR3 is TGCGCCAGCAGTTCACCCAGGTGTACCTATGGCTACACCTTC. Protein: CASSSPRCTYGYTF.

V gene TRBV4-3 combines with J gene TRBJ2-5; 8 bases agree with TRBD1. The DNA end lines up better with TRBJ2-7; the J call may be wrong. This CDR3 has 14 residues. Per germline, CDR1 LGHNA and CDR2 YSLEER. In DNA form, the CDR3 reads TGCGCCAGCAGCCAACAGGACAGGGTAGGCGAGCAGTACTTC. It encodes CASSQQDRVGEQYF.